The 9 T cell receptor beta chains given below trace back to one sample, sequenced in a study of shared clonotypes between healthy human individuals. Sequencing was performed with immunoSEQ multiplex PCR; in TCRdb, only in-frame clones are kept and a portion is missing. The sample includes 470,000 or so clones, 81% of them seen just once. Sequenced: PBMCs. These receptors were taken from a woman in her forties in good health. Some clones in this sample may be carry-over from other donors' samples.

This rearrangement joins TRBV7-2 to TRBJ2-7; the match to TRBD1 covers 10 bases. Looked up from germline, CDR1 is SGHTA and CDR2 is FQGNSA. This CDR3 has 14 amino acids. V was pared by 5 bases and J by 3 bases, with 4 bases of the junction left unmatched. DNA of the CDR3: TGTGCCAGCAGCACCCGGACAGGGGGCTACGAGCAGTACTTC. Protein: CASSTRTGGYEQYF.

Concerning this clone: Given a far larger clone just one base away, this is likely a sequencing read error. This chain uses TRBV5-4 with TRBJ1-3, with TRBD1 as a possible D gene (5 bases). CDR1 is SGHNT, CDR2 YYREEE, per germline (reference sequence). The CDR3 is made up of 14 amino acids. CDR3 loop: CASRTWGRGDTIYF. In DNA, the CDR3 is TGTGCCAGCAGAACGTGGGGACGTGGAGACACCATATATTTT. Full variable domain (outside the CDR3, taken from reference TRBV5-4 and TRBJ1-3): ETGVTQSPTHLIKTRGQQVTLRCSSQSGHNTVSWYQQALGQGPQFIFQYYREEENGRGNFPPRFSGLQFPNYSSELNVNALELDDSALYLCASRTWGRGDTIYFGEGSWLTVV.

As regards this clone: A far larger clone is just one base off, so this is likely a read error. The gene calls are TRBV7-2 and TRBJ2-7; the D is unclear. Germline-derived CDR1 and CDR2 are SGHTA and FQGNSA. This CDR3 is built from 13 residues. V lost 5 bases to trimming and J lost 2 bases, with 10 bases between them. The CDR3 region is CASSLAAPYEQYF. In DNA, the CDR3 is TGTGCCAGCAGCCTTGCGGCTCCCTACGAGCAGTACTTC.

The rearrangement joins TRBV28 to TRBJ2-4, with TRBD1 matching over 7 bases. CDR1 is MDHEN, CDR2 SYDVKM, per germline. J lost 6 bases, V lost 6 bases, and 11 bases had no gene match. The CDR3 contains 15 residues. The CDR3 spells CASSPDRAYRNIQYF. In DNA form, the CDR3 reads TGTGCCAGCAGCCCCGACAGGGCGTATAGAAACATTCAGTACTTC.

The chain links TRBV5-1 to TRBJ2-7; 7 nucleotides agree with TRBD1. Trimming took 3 bases from V and 3 from J; bases not matched to a gene: 12. The germline V gene has CDR1 SGHRS and CDR2 YFSETQ. This CDR3 spans 16 amino acids. CDR3 DNA: TGCGCCAGCAGCTGGGACAGCTCGGGGATATACTACGAGCAGTACTTC. Translating it yields CASSWDSSGIYYEQYF.

Comment on this clone: Sequence at one end of the junction differs from germline and may be a read error. This CDR3 is also generated by other DNA sequences in the sample. This chain links TRBV14 with TRBJ1-1; D remains unclear. Germline V gene sequence: CDR1 SGHDN, CDR2 FVKESK. This CDR3 has 15 amino acids. The CDR3 loop reads CASSRDSTPNTEAFF. The DNA of the CDR3 is TGTGCCAGCAGCAGGGATTCTACGCCGAACACTGAAGCTTTCTTC.

As for this clone: It may be a read error: a sequence one base away is much more abundant. The J gene is TRBJ2-3, the V gene TRBV18; D is unresolved. This CDR3 contains 12 residues. Germline V gene sequence: CDR1 KGHSH, CDR2 LQKENI. The CDR3 loop reads CVSSPVGDTQYF. CDR3 DNA sequence: TGTGTCAGCTCACCAGTGGGAGATACGCAGTATTTT.

This clone was picked up a small number of times. This probably arose from a read error, given a far larger clone one base away. This sample also contains other DNA sequences that code for the same CDR3. The chain uses TRBV29-1 and TRBJ1-1; D ambiguous. With 6 bases removed from V and 2 bases from J, the gap between germline ends came to 10 bases. Germline assignment: CDR1 SQVTM and CDR2 ANQGSEA. This CDR3 is 12 amino acids long. The CDR3 DNA reads as TGCAGCGTCGGTGATAGTAACACTGAAGCTTTCTTT. Amino acids: CSVGDSNTEAFF.

Only a few counts were recorded for this clone. This sequence joins TRBV7-2 and TRBJ2-1; D may be TRBD1 or TRBD2 (5 bases each). From germline, CDR1 is SGHTA and CDR2 FQGNSA. Trimming stripped 5 bases from V and 8 bases from J, with 10 bases between. The CDR3 is made up of 12 amino acids. The CDR3 region has the DNA TGTGCCAGCAGCCCTGGGGGATATGAGCAGTTCTTC. This gives the protein CASSPGGYEQFF.